Given below is one T cell receptor beta chain in context. CDR3 length: 15 amino acids. V was clipped by 2 bases and J by 5 bases, with 15 bases between them. The germline CDR1 and CDR2 sequences are SNHLY and FYNNEI. The data belong to a study of identifying expanded T cells in peripheral blood. TCRdb's table, derived via immunoSEQ multiplex PCR, lists solely in-frame clones and lacks some. The sample yields around 94,000 clones, 80% to 90% seen once. Sequenced: blood. This sequence was found in a person aged 18-69 years in good health. This chain joins TRBV2 and TRBJ1-1; the D gene is possibly TRBD1 (5 bases). Here the CDR3 DNA reads TGTGCCAGCAGTGAACAGCCCAGGGAGGGTACTGAAGCTTTCTTT. Translated, it gives CASSEQPREGTEAFF.